This T cell receptor (beta chain) was captured in a study of shared clonotypes between healthy human individuals. Study-wide context: Donors, aged 18 to 49, were a couple of women and a few men. CD4 naive and memory got three plates each, CD8 naive two, CD8 memory one.

The study ran the assay at deep level. Produced via immunoSEQ multiplex PCR; TCRdb's table is partial and in-frame only. The sample shows 2.5 million or so clones, roughly nine tenths of them seen only once. Comment on this clone: Its target is not known.

The V gene's germline CDR1 is SGHTA and CDR2 FQGTGA. CDR3 length: 15 residues. The germline V and J ends were trimmed by 5 bases and 4 bases, with 18 bases remaining between them. The study's findings and limits: Sample collection involved blood only; tissue repertoires are likely different.

The receptor was isolated from a man younger than 35 in good health. The sample consisted of naive CD4+ T cells sorted from blood. The sample's subset: CD45RA+ positively selected. The V and J genes are TRBV7-3 and TRBJ2-7; D possibly corresponds to TRBD1 (6 bases). The chain's CDR3 is CASSPVSDSFYEQYF. The CDR3 DNA reads TGTGCCAGCAGCCCCGTCTCGGACAGTTTTTACGAGCAGTACTTC.